This entry is about one T cell receptor beta chain. Its cognate antigen is unknown. The sample belongs to a study of T cell repertoires in cytomegalovirus infection. Trimming cost V 4 bases and J 8 bases, with 17 bases left between them. Germline CDR1 reads MNHNY; CDR2 reads SVGAGI (reference sequence). The CDR3 extends over 14 amino acids. MiXCR was run by TCRdb on the reads, yielding one entry per CDR3 protein. The sample carries about 700,000 distinct CDR3 sequences, around 31% recorded once. The rearrangement joins TRBV6-6 to TRBJ1-1; D gene unclear. This specimen was cultured PBMCs, taken from culture after CMV antigen stimulation. The receptor was derived from a human donor in good health (CMV status not recorded). Some clones in this sample may be carry-over from other donors' samples. CDR3: CASSLRAESREAFF. The CDR3 nucleotides are TGTGCCAGCAGTTTGCGCGCCGAGAGCCGGGAAGCTTTCTTT.